This T cell receptor (beta chain) was identified in a study of blood T cell repertoires in COVID-19. Overall study context: The United States, Italy and Spain were the sources of the acute and convalescent COVID-19 samples. The analysed material was cDNA or gDNA that came from T cells, B-cell-depleted T cells, or PBMCs.

Method: immunoSEQ multiplex PCR; TCRdb's copy keeps in-frame clones and lacks some. The sample consists of 130,000 to 150,000 clones, 87% of them appearing once. What was sequenced was peripheral blood. The sequence derives from a man in his fifties or sixties who had recovered from COVID-19.

CDR3 DNA: TGTGCCAGCAGCTTAGCGGTTAGCGGAAGTACGCAGTATTTT. Protein: CASSLAVSGSTQYF. The J gene is TRBJ2-3, the V gene TRBV11-2; TRBD2 is a possible D gene (6 bases). The CDR3 extends over 14 amino acids. V gave up 1 base and J gave up 8 bases, with 13 bases separating them. CDR1 is SGHAT, CDR2 FQNNGV, per germline.